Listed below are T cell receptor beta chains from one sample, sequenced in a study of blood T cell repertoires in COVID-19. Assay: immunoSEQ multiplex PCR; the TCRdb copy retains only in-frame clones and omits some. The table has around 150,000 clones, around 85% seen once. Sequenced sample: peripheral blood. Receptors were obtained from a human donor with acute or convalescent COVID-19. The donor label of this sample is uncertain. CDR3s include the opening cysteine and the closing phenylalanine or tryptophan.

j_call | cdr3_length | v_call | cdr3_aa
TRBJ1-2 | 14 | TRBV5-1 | CASSSTESFYGYTF
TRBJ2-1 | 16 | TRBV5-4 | CASSLGVGQGTDEQFF
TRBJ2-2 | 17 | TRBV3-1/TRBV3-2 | CASSQKGTGLATGELFF
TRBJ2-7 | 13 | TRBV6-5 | CASSYTSGGEQYF
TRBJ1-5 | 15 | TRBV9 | CASSVGQGAREPQHF
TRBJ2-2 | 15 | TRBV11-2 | CASSLAFTGTGELFF
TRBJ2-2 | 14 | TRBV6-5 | CASSLTVITGELFF
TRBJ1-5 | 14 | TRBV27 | CASSFGQGTQPQHF
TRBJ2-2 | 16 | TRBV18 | CASSRQGGGNTGELFF
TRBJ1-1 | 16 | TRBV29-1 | CSVEFGQGGGANAAFF
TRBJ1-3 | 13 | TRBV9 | CASSVPGGNTIYF
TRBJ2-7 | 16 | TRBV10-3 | CAISSPSGGSSYEQYF